This TCR beta chain was captured by sequencing in a study of identical twins. Germline V lookup: CDR1 SGHVS, CDR2 FQNEAQ. This CDR3 has 16 amino acids. V lost 6 bases, J lost 3 bases, and 18 bases lay in between. TCRdb passed the 5' RACE reads through MiXCR, listing each CDR3 protein once. The sample consists of 400,000 to 550,000 distinct CDR3 sequences, 20% to 30% of them appearing once. This clonotype showed up many times. This sample was shared with a second study, whose subject was T cells expressing NK-cell markers.

The material sequenced was CD4+ T cells sorted from blood. This TCR came from a woman younger than 35 in good health. This sequence joins TRBV7-8 and TRBJ1-5; perhaps TRBD1 as D (5 bases). The CDR3 bases are TGTGCCAGCAGTAACCAGGGAGGGAATAACAATCAGCCCCAGCATTTT. Its protein is CASSNQGGNNNQPQHF. The full variable domain, rest sourced from reference TRBV7-8 and TRBJ1-5, is GAGVSQSPRYKVAKRGQDVALRCDPISGHVSLFWYQQALGQGPEFLTYFQNEAQLDKSGLPSDRFFAERPEGSVSTLKIQRTQQEDSAVYLCASSNQGGNNNQPQHFGDGTRLSIL.